This entry lists 16 T cell receptor beta chains sequenced from one sample in a study of OX40 agonist ivuxolimab in advanced cancers. Produced via immunoSEQ multiplex PCR; TCRdb's table is partial and in-frame only. The sample includes about 48,000 clones, approximately 86% of them seen just once. Sequenced here: CD4+ or CD8+ T cells sorted from blood, sampled in a trial of the OX40 agonist ivuxolimab. These TCRs come from an adult with an advanced solid tumor such as melanoma, head and neck, liver or kidney cancer.

V gene TRBV6-5 combines with J gene TRBJ1-4; weak D call: TRBD1 (5 bases). The CDR3 runs to 15 residues. Trimming took off 2 bases at V and 5 bases at J, with 12 bases between the two ends. Germline V lookup: CDR1 MNHEY, CDR2 SVGAGI. In nucleotides, the CDR3 is TGTGCCAGCAGTTACGCGGGACGGAAAAATGAAAAACTGTTTTTT. Its protein is CASSYAGRKNEKLFF.

This chain uses TRBV6-1 with TRBJ1-2, with D perhaps matching TRBD1 (5 bases). This CDR3 spans 15 amino acids. Trimming pared 0 bases from V and 4 bases from J, leaving 12 bases between. Germline CDR1 MNHNS, CDR2 SASEGT. Written as DNA, the CDR3 is TGTGCCAGCAGTGAAGCAATTCGGGGGACCTATGGCTACACCTTC. This codes for CASSEAIRGTYGYTF.

The CDR3 DNA reads TGTGCCAGTAGTCCCGAGCGGGGGGGCGTGAACACTGAAGCTTTCTTT. As protein: CASSPERGGVNTEAFF. The chain employs TRBV19 and TRBJ1-1, with D possibly being TRBD1 (6 bases). Trimming removed 5 bases at V and 0 bases at J, with 16 bases between. CDR1 is LNHDA and CDR2 is SQIVND in the germline V gene (reference sequence). CDR3 length: 16 amino acids.

This chain uses TRBV27 with TRBJ2-2, with D possibly TRBD1 on 6 matching bases. Trimming left V 3 bases short and J 4 bases short, with 9 bases between. Germline values: CDR1 MNHEY, CDR2 SMNVEV (reference sequence). The CDR3 is 14 residues long. CDR3: CASSFTGITGELFF. The CDR3, as DNA: TGTGCCAGCAGTTTCACAGGGATCACCGGGGAGCTGTTTTTT.

This sequence joins TRBV6-5 and TRBJ2-4; tentatively, D is TRBD1 or TRBD2 (5 bases each). CDR3 size: 13 residues. The germline V gene has CDR1 MNHEY and CDR2 SVGAGI. The V gene lost 4 bases and the J gene lost 2 bases, with 6 bases spanning the gap. The CDR3 nucleotides read TGTGCCAGCAGTTGGGGGTCCAAAAACATTCAGTACTTC. Its protein product is CASSWGSKNIQYF.

The chain recombines TRBV5-4 with TRBJ1-6, with 7 bases fitting TRBD1. Germline assignment: CDR1 SGHNT and CDR2 YYREEE (reference sequence). The CDR3 covers 16 residues. Unmatched junction bases numbered 12, after V lost 8 bases and J lost 4 bases. CDR3 in DNA: TGTGCCAGTAGGGGGGGGACAGAGCCTTATAATTCACCCCTCCACTTT. Translated, it gives CASRGGTEPYNSPLHF. Using reference TRBV5-4 and TRBJ1-6 for the parts outside the CDR3, the full variable domain is ETGVTQSPTHLIKTRGQQVTLRCSSQSGHNTVSWYQQALGQGPQFIFQYYREEENGRGNFPPRFSGLQFPNYSSELNVNALELDDSALYLCASRGGTEPYNSPLHFGNGTRLTVT.

CDR3: CASSLTNRTGNNQPQHF. The DNA of the CDR3 is TGTGCCAGCAGCTTAACAAACCGGACGGGAAACAATCAGCCCCAGCATTTT. The chain joins TRBV7-9 to TRBJ1-5; D not certain. This CDR3 is 17 amino acids long. Germline V gene lookup returns CDR1 SEHNR and CDR2 FQNEAQ (reference sequence). V shed 2 bases and J shed 3 bases, with 17 bases lying between them.

This chain uses TRBV27 with TRBJ2-7; D assignment may be TRBD1 or TRBD2 (6 bases each). V gave up 6 bases and J gave up 5 bases, with 14 bases separating them. The CDR3 is made up of 13 amino acids. Germline V gene lookup returns CDR1 MNHEY and CDR2 SMNVEV (reference sequence). The CDR3 loop reads CASRGWGADEQYF. The CDR3 DNA sequence: TGTGCCAGCAGGGGTTGGGGGGCGGACGAGCAGTACTTC.

For this clone: The same CDR3 is also encoded by other DNA sequences in this sample. The rearrangement joins TRBV4-1 to TRBJ2-5, with a weak D call TRBD1 (6 bases). V was pared by 1 base and J by 4 bases, with 7 bases between. The CDR3 consists of 13 residues. Germline CDR1 reads MGHRA; CDR2 reads YSYEKL. CDR3 loop: CASSQARGETQYF. In nucleotides, the CDR3 is TGCGCCAGCAGCCAAGCCAGGGGAGAGACCCAGTACTTC.

This clone showed up just a few times. The gene calls are TRBV6-5 and TRBJ2-7; D ambiguous. CDR1 is MNHEY and CDR2 is SVGAGI in the germline V gene. V lost 6 bases and J lost 5, with 8 bases in between. The CDR3 length is 11 residues. This CDR3 reads CASSPRHEQYF. CDR3 in DNA: TGTGCCAGCAGCCCCAGGCACGAGCAGTACTTC.

This chain uses TRBV27 with TRBJ1-1; the D is unclear. V was shortened by 8 bases and J by 2 bases, with 15 bases between the two germline ends. CDR1 is MNHEY, CDR2 SMNVEV, per germline (reference sequence). This CDR3 is 14 amino acids long. CDR3 nucleotide sequence: TGTGCCAGCCGCCTTTCGGGGATCAACACTGAAGCTTTCTTT. Encoded protein: CASRLSGINTEAFF.

The gene calls are TRBV7-2 and TRBJ2-3; a possible D gene is TRBD2 (6 bases). The V gene lost 8 bases and the J gene lost 1 base, with 13 bases spanning the gap. Germline loops: CDR1 SGHTA, CDR2 FQGNSA. There are 14 residues in the CDR3. In DNA, the CDR3 is TGTGCCAGCCGTCGGGAGTCGGGCACAGATACGCAGTATTTT. The encoded protein is CASRRESGTDTQYF. Complete variable domain (other parts from reference TRBV7-2 and TRBJ2-3): GAGVSQSPSNKVTEKGKDVELRCDPISGHTALYWYRQSLGQGLEFLIYFQGNSAPDKSGLPSDRFSAERTGGSVSTLTIQRTQQEDSAVYLCASRRESGTDTQYFGPGTRLTVL.

The chain couples TRBV4-1 to TRBJ2-3, with 7 bases matching TRBD1. Unmatched junction bases numbered 11, after V lost 5 bases and J lost 0 bases. Germline-derived CDR1 and CDR2 are MGHRA and YSYEKL. The CDR3 has 17 amino acids. The CDR3 DNA reads TGCGCCAGCAGCGACAGGGTAAGGGGATACAGCACAGATACGCAGTATTTT. Protein product: CASSDRVRGYSTDTQYF.

The genes are TRBV7-9 and TRBJ2-7, with D possibly called TRBD1 or TRBD2 (5 bases each). The V and J ends lost 1 base and 3 bases respectively, with 10 bases between them. This CDR3 is 14 amino acids long. In germline, CDR1 is SEHNR, CDR2 FQNEAQ (reference sequence). CDR3 sequence (DNA): TGTGCCAGCAGCTTAGAGGGACCCTTCTACGAGCAGTACTTC. Its protein is CASSLEGPFYEQYF.

The chain couples TRBV5-1 to TRBJ2-3, with 10 bases that match TRBD1. The CDR3 is 16 residues long. Germline CDR1 and CDR2: SGHRS and YFSETQ. After removal of 0 bases from V and 1 base from J, the junction contained 2 bases not matched to a gene. CDR3 nucleotide sequence: TGCGCCAGCAGCTTGGAGGGGACAGGGGGCACAGATACGCAGTATTTT. It translates to CASSLEGTGGTDTQYF.

This clone has more than one count but fewer than ten. The rearrangement links TRBV7-9 to TRBJ2-7, with D possibly matching TRBD2 (6 bases). The V gene's germline CDR1 is SEHNR and CDR2 FQNEAQ (reference sequence). Deletions cut 4 bases from V and 0 bases from J, with 13 bases between. This CDR3 has 15 residues. DNA for the CDR3: TGTGCCAGCAGCTCCCATAGCGGCTCCTCCTACGAGCAGTACTTC. Its translation is CASSSHSGSSYEQYF.